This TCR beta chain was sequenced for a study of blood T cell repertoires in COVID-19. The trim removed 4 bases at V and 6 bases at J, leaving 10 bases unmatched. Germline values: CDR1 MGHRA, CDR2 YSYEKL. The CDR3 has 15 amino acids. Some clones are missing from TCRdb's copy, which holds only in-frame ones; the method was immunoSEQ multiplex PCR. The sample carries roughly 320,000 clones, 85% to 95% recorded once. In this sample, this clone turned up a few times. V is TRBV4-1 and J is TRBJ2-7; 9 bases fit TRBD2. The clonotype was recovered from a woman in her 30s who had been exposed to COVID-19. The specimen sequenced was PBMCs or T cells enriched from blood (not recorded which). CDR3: CASSPSPAGGREQYF. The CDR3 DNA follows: TGCGCCAGCAGCCCCTCCCCTGCGGGGGGGCGCGAGCAGTACTTC.